The 29 T cell receptor beta chains below were found in one sample sequenced in a study of blood T cell repertoires in COVID-19. Sequenced by immunoSEQ multiplex PCR; TCRdb stores in-frame clones only, minus some. The sample includes about 290,000 clones, approximately 88% of them seen just once. The sequenced material came from PBMCs or T cells enriched from blood (not recorded which). The origin of the receptors is a woman aged 40 to 49 who had recovered from COVID-19.

The chain employs TRBV11-2 and TRBJ1-1, with D possibly matching TRBD1 (5 bases). Looked up from germline, CDR1 is SGHAT and CDR2 is FQNNGV. Trimming pared 1 base from V and 0 bases from J, leaving 15 bases between. The CDR3 totals 17 residues. CDR3 loop: CASSLGDRNRMNTEAFF. Written as DNA, the CDR3 is TGTGCCAGCAGCTTAGGTGATCGGAACAGGATGAACACTGAAGCTTTCTTT.

The rearrangement uses TRBV6-5 and TRBJ1-2; no clear D. CDR3 length: 12 residues. Germline V lookup: CDR1 MNHEY, CDR2 SVGAGI. The V and J ends lost 6 bases and 4 bases respectively, with 9 bases between them. The CDR3 coding sequence is TGTGCCAGCAGCCTAGACTCCTATGGCTACACCTTC. Translated: CASSLDSYGYTF.

This chain connects TRBV5-1 to TRBJ1-4, with 8 bases lining up with TRBD1. The CDR3 loop spans 17 amino acids. Germline CDR1 and CDR2: SGHRS and YFSETQ. The V and J ends lost 5 bases and 6 bases, in that order; junction bases with no gene match: 15. In DNA form, the CDR3 reads TGCGCCAGCAGAGGATCCAGGGGGCCAGGACCAGATGAAAAACTGTTTTTT. Amino acid sequence: CASRGSRGPGPDEKLFF.

The rearrangement joins TRBV20-1 to TRBJ1-2, with D unresolved. V was clipped by 3 bases and J by 4 bases, with 15 bases between them. Germline assignment: CDR1 DFQATT and CDR2 SNEGSKA (reference sequence). The CDR3 has 14 amino acids. The CDR3 DNA follows: TGCAGTGCTAGTATCGGAGGTCTACTCTATGGCTACACCTTC. Translating gives CSASIGGLLYGYTF.

This chain links TRBV6-5 with TRBJ1-2, with D hard to call. The CDR3 length is 13 residues. Germline V gene lookup returns CDR1 MNHEY and CDR2 SVGAGI. Trimming took off 2 bases at V and 8 bases at J, with 12 bases between the two ends. The CDR3, as DNA: TGTGCCAGCAGTTACGCGGCACTCGGGGGCTACACCTTC. Translating gives CASSYAALGGYTF.

The J gene is TRBJ2-2, the V gene TRBV4-3; tentatively, D is TRBD1 (6 bases). Germline CDR1 and CDR2: LGHNA and YSLEER. V gave up 4 bases and J gave up 4 bases, with 16 bases separating them. The CDR3 sequence is 16 residues long. DNA of the CDR3: TGCGCCAGCAGCCGCAGGGGTTTCTCGGGCACCGGGGAGCTGTTTTTT. Amino acid sequence: CASSRRGFSGTGELFF.

The table lists this clone with a count of one. This chain joins TRBV5-1 and TRBJ2-7; weak D call: TRBD1 (7 bases). Looked up from germline, CDR1 is SGHRS and CDR2 is YFSETQ. This CDR3 spans 17 amino acids. The V and J ends lost 3 bases and 3 bases respectively, with 22 bases between them. CDR3 bases: TGCGCCAGCAGCTGGGCCCCCGGGGCAGGGGGGCACTACGAGCAGTACTTC. Its translation: CASSWAPGAGGHYEQYF.

The gene calls are TRBV11-2 and TRBJ2-1, with 8 bases matching TRBD2. The germline V gene encodes CDR1 SGHAT and CDR2 FQNNGV. CDR3 length: 15 amino acids. V gave up 4 bases and J gave up 7 bases; unmatched junction bases: 9. The CDR3 region is CASSSPGLVGNEQFF. The CDR3 DNA follows: TGTGCCAGCAGCTCTCCGGGACTAGTTGGGAATGAGCAGTTCTTC. Filled out from reference TRBV11-2 and TRBJ2-1, the complete variable domain reads EAGVAQSPRYKIIEKRQSVAFWCNPISGHATLYWYQQILGQGPKLLIQFQNNGVVDDSQLPKDRFSAERLKGVDSTLKIQPAKLEDSAVYLCASSSPGLVGNEQFFGPGTRLTVL.

This clone was seen a handful of times. The V and J genes are TRBV2 and TRBJ1-5; D possibly corresponds to TRBD1 (5 bases). Trimming pared 4 bases from V and 2 bases from J, leaving 9 bases between. There are 14 residues in the CDR3. CDR1 SNHLY and CDR2 FYNNEI come from the germline V gene. As DNA, the CDR3 is TGTGCCAGCAGTGGTGCCAGGGGCAATCAGCCCCAGCATTTT. It encodes CASSGARGNQPQHF.

V is TRBV5-1 and J is TRBJ1-1; 10 bases fit TRBD1. The CDR3 loop spans 16 amino acids. The germline V gene has CDR1 SGHRS and CDR2 YFSETQ. V gave up 4 bases and J gave up 4 bases; unmatched junction bases: 10. DNA for the CDR3: TGCGCCAGCAGCCGAGGACAGGGGGGGACTGGCACTGAAGCTTTCTTT. It yields the protein CASSRGQGGTGTEAFF. Full variable domain (missing parts from reference TRBV5-1 and TRBJ1-1): KAGVTQTPRYLIKTRGQQVTLSCSPISGHRSVSWYQQTPGQGLQFLFEYFSETQRNKGNFPGRFSGRQFSNSRSEMNVSTLELGDSALYLCASSRGQGGTGTEAFFGQGTRLTVV.

CDR3: CATDKTGEDVGANVLTF. DNA for the CDR3: TGTGCCACCGATAAGACAGGAGAGGATGTCGGGGCCAACGTCCTGACTTTC. The chain carries TRBV11-2 and TRBJ2-6, with a possible D match to TRBD1 (6 bases). Trimming removed 10 bases at V and 4 bases at J, with 23 bases between. Germline loops: CDR1 SGHAT, CDR2 FQNNGV. The CDR3 length is 17 residues.

This clone occurred a few times. The V gene is TRBV5-1, the J gene TRBJ2-5; possibly TRBD2 for D (6 bases). In germline, CDR1 is SGHRS, CDR2 YFSETQ. The V gene lost 4 bases and the J gene lost 5 bases, with 27 bases spanning the gap. This CDR3 comprises 18 residues. CDR3 amino acids: CASSAPYPSGFKRETQYF. CDR3 bases: TGCGCCAGCAGCGCGCCTTACCCCAGCGGGTTCAAGAGGGAGACCCAGTACTTC.

This sequence joins TRBV19 and TRBJ2-5; the D is unclear. Germline assignment: CDR1 LNHDA and CDR2 SQIVND (reference sequence). The CDR3 is 14 amino acids. V was pared by 3 bases and J by 2 bases, with 10 bases between. The CDR3 DNA reads as TGTGCCAGTAGTATGGTTGGAGAGCAAGAGACCCAGTACTTC. Protein sequence: CASSMVGEQETQYF. Full variable domain (outside the CDR3, taken from reference TRBV19 and TRBJ2-5): DGGITQSPKYLFRKEGQNVTLSCEQNLNHDAMYWYRQDPGQGLRLIYYSQIVNDFQKGDIAEGYSVSREKKESFPLTVTSAQKNPTAFYLCASSMVGEQETQYFGPGTRLLVL.

This chain uses TRBV4-2 with TRBJ2-7; 9 bases fit TRBD2. J gave up 1 base and V 0 bases, and 4 bases lay outside the gene matches. CDR1 LGHNA and CDR2 YNFKEQ come from the germline V gene. There are 16 residues in the CDR3. This CDR3 is CASSQDRGGASYEQYF. The CDR3 DNA reads as TGTGCCAGCAGCCAAGATCGCGGGGGGGCTTCCTACGAGCAGTACTTC.

The V and J genes are TRBV5-1 and TRBJ2-5; 7 nucleotides line up with TRBD1. CDR1 is SGHRS and CDR2 is YFSETQ in the germline V gene. The CDR3 is 16 amino acids. Trimming at V came to 4 bases and at J to 2 bases, leaving 11 bases not matched to a gene. CDR3 loop: CASSLRPWDRQETQYF. The CDR3 DNA follows: TGCGCCAGCAGCCTAAGACCGTGGGACAGACAAGAGACCCAGTACTTC.

The V and J genes are TRBV5-1 and TRBJ1-2; weak D call: TRBD1 (6 bases). V lost 4 bases, J lost 0 bases, and 13 bases lay in between. This CDR3 has 15 amino acids. CDR1 and CDR2 (germline): SGHRS, YFSETQ. The CDR3: CASSVSGATNYGYTF. CDR3 sequence (DNA): TGCGCCAGCAGCGTTTCAGGGGCTACTAACTATGGCTACACCTTC.

J is TRBJ2-7 and V is TRBV6-1, with D perhaps TRBD1 (6 bases). CDR1 MNHNS and CDR2 SASEGT come from the germline V gene. Trimming stripped 0 bases from V and 0 bases from J, with 12 bases between. CDR3 length: 16 amino acids. The CDR3 reads CASSEATGRLSYEQYF. CDR3 DNA: TGTGCCAGCAGTGAAGCGACAGGCAGACTCTCCTACGAGCAGTACTTC.

This chain joins TRBV4-1 and TRBJ1-5; 8 positions agree with TRBD1. Per germline, CDR1 MGHRA and CDR2 YSYEKL. The CDR3 covers 18 residues. With V trimmed by 5 bases and J by 1 base, 13 bases remained unmatched. Here the CDR3 DNA reads TGCGCCAGCAGCTTAAAAGGCAGGGGGCACGGGAGCAATCAGCCCCAGCATTTT. Residues: CASSLKGRGHGSNQPQHF.

The chain carries TRBV3-1 (or the pseudogene TRBV3-2) and TRBJ1-4; D is perhaps TRBD1 (6 bases). In germline, CDR1 is LGHDT, CDR2 YNNKEL (reference sequence). V shed 4 bases and J shed 4 bases, with 13 bases lying between them. CDR3 size: 15 residues. The CDR3 DNA sequence: TGTGCCAGCAGCCCCCCAGGGGCAAGTAATGAAAAACTGTTTTTT. This gives the protein CASSPPGASNEKLFF.

V is TRBV12-3 or TRBV12-4 and J is TRBJ1-2; no reliable D call. The V and J ends lost 5 bases and 3 bases respectively, with 10 bases between them. This CDR3 is built from 13 residues. The CDR3 bases are TGTGCCAGCAGTCGTGACAAGTACTATGGCTACACCTTC. This gives the protein CASSRDKYYGYTF.

The chain couples TRBV7-8 to TRBJ2-6; D is possibly TRBD1 (6 bases). Germline CDR1 SGHVS, CDR2 FQNEAQ. The CDR3 loop spans 17 amino acids. Trimming took off 5 bases at V and 0 bases at J, with 14 bases between the two ends. The CDR3 spells CASSLQGYRSGANVLTF. The CDR3 region has the DNA TGTGCCAGCAGCCTACAGGGATACCGCTCTGGGGCCAACGTCCTGACTTTC.

J is TRBJ2-7 and V is TRBV3-1 (or the pseudogene TRBV3-2), with 8 bases fitting TRBD2. V dropped 3 bases and J dropped 3; count of bases not matched to a gene: 10. Per the germline V gene, CDR1 is LGHDT and CDR2 is YNNKEL (reference sequence). The CDR3 sequence is 16 residues long. The CDR3 reads CASSHPGGSGSYEQYF. In DNA form, the CDR3 reads TGTGCCAGCAGCCATCCCGGAGGCAGCGGGAGCTACGAGCAGTACTTC.

This chain links TRBV2 with TRBJ1-5; D gene uncertain. With 3 bases removed from V and 0 bases from J, the gap between germline ends came to 9 bases. This CDR3 region has 15 residues. The germline V gene has CDR1 SNHLY and CDR2 FYNNEI. The CDR3 bases are TGTGCCAGCAGTGAGAACAGTTATAGCAATCAGCCCCAGCATTTT. Translated: CASSENSYSNQPQHF. Filled out from reference TRBV2 and TRBJ1-5, the complete variable domain reads EPEVTQTPSHQVTQMGQEVILRCVPISNHLYFYWYRQILGQKVEFLVSFYNNEISEKSEIFDDQFSVERPDGSNFTLKIRSTKLEDSAMYFCASSENSYSNQPQHFGDGTRLSIL.

The chain couples TRBV6-2 or TRBV6-3 to TRBJ1-2; 7 bases align to TRBD1. Unmatched junction bases numbered 8, after V lost 2 bases and J lost 8 bases. Germline lookup yields CDR1 MNHEY and CDR2 SVGEGT. The CDR3 totals 14 residues. CDR3 DNA sequence: TGTGCCAGCAGTTACCATGGACAGGCAGGGGGCTACACCTTC. It codes for CASSYHGQAGGYTF.

V and J are TRBV4-1 and TRBJ1-1; 9 bases are a match to TRBD1. CDR3 length equals 16 residues. Unmatched junction bases numbered 4, after V lost 2 bases and J lost 0 bases. The germline V gene has CDR1 MGHRA and CDR2 YSYEKL. The CDR3 is CASSQWTGEMNTEAFF. CDR3 bases: TGCGCCAGCAGCCAATGGACAGGGGAGATGAACACTGAAGCTTTCTTT.

V usage is TRBV3-1 (or the pseudogene TRBV3-2) and J usage is TRBJ2-1; TRBD2 is a possible D gene (6 bases). The CDR3 totals 15 residues. V was clipped by 5 bases and J by 0 bases, with 11 bases between them. From germline, CDR1 is LGHDT and CDR2 YNNKEL (reference sequence). CDR3 DNA: TGTGCCAGCAGCGCCCGACTAGACTCCTACAATGAGCAGTTCTTC. It translates to CASSARLDSYNEQFF.

The chain joins TRBV18 to TRBJ2-1; 12 bases are a match to TRBD2. The CDR3 sequence is 15 residues long. Germline V gene lookup returns CDR1 KGHSH and CDR2 LQKENI. V dropped 1 base and J dropped 5; count of bases not matched to a gene: 0. CDR3 nucleotide sequence: TGTGCCAGCTCACCACGGACTAGCGGGGACAATGAGCAGTTCTTC. It is translated as CASSPRTSGDNEQFF.

This clone has just a few counts. J is TRBJ2-7 and V is TRBV2; no firm D call. This CDR3 has 12 amino acids. Germline assignment: CDR1 SNHLY and CDR2 FYNNEI. The ends were cut back, 7 bases at V and 6 bases at J, with 13 bases in the middle. CDR3 in amino acids: CASTAESVEQYF. The CDR3 DNA sequence: TGTGCCAGCACCGCCGAGAGTGTCGAGCAGTACTTC.

Only a few counts were recorded for this clone. V is TRBV4-3 and J is TRBJ2-7, with TRBD1 matching over 8 bases. Looked up from germline, CDR1 is LGHNA and CDR2 is YSLEER. This CDR3 has 16 amino acids. Trimming at V came to 1 base and at J to 9 bases, leaving 14 bases not matched to a gene. The CDR3 sequence: CASSQVLARGRRWQYF. Written as DNA, the CDR3 is TGCGCCAGCAGCCAAGTTCTGGCCAGGGGGCGAAGGTGGCAGTACTTC.